Sequencing of this T cell receptor beta chain was carried out in a study of blood T cell repertoires in COVID-19. Overall study context: Sources were T cells, B-cell-depleted T cells, or PBMCs; the material itself was cDNA or gDNA.

The CDR3 extends over 14 amino acids. V was cut by 3 bases and J by 0 bases, with 8 bases left in between. Germline-derived CDR1 and CDR2 are GTSNPN and SVGIG (reference sequence). Sequencing was performed with immunoSEQ multiplex PCR; in TCRdb, only in-frame clones are kept and a portion is missing. The sample has about 280,000 clones, around 91% seen once; the top ten hold around 1.7%. Those who participated ranged in age from roughly 18 to 95 years and resided in 20 to 30 US areas. Allocation to cohorts depended on clinical history reported by the participants. Sequencing used PBMCs or T cells enriched from blood (not recorded which). The chain employs TRBV30 and TRBJ2-2, with D unresolved. This TCR derives from a woman between 18 and 29 years old with acute COVID-19. CDR3 protein: CAWSKTPNTGELFF. The DNA of the CDR3 is TGTGCCTGGAGCAAGACACCGAACACCGGGGAGCTGTTTTTT.